This T cell receptor beta chain is from a study of blood T cell repertoires in COVID-19. The CDR3 runs to 14 residues. This clone was observed a handful of times. Sequencing was performed with immunoSEQ multiplex PCR; in TCRdb, only in-frame clones are kept and a portion is missing. The sample comprises roughly 350,000 clones, around nine tenths of which are singletons, and 6% to 8% rests with the top ten. This TCR derives from a woman aged 70-85 years with COVID-19, enrolled during active disease. V usage is TRBV21-1 and J usage is TRBJ1-2; the tabulated D call, TRBD1, remains unverified against the DNA. TRBV21-1 is shown as a pseudogene. Sequenced input: peripheral blood. The CDR3 region has the DNA TGTGCCAGCATCGACAGGGAGAGCAAGGGTGGCTACACCTTC. It is translated as CASIDRESKGGYTF.